This entry lists 10 T cell receptor beta chains sequenced from one sample in a study of blood T cell repertoires in COVID-19. Libraries were prepared by immunoSEQ multiplex PCR; TCRdb keeps only in-frame clonotypes and omits some of them. The table shows more than 45,000 clones, with nearly 85% occurring only once. The sequencing sample was made of peripheral blood. These receptors were taken from a man in his forties with acute or convalescent COVID-19.

CDR3 residues: CASTGTGEAYEQYF. Written as DNA, the CDR3 is TGTGCCAGCACCGGGACAGGGGAGGCCTACGAGCAGTACTTC. The J gene is TRBJ2-7, the V gene TRBV6-5, with 10 bases matching TRBD1. The CDR3 has 14 amino acids. The V segment lost 7 bases and the J segment 2 bases; nucleotides outside the gene matches: 5. Germline V gene sequence: CDR1 MNHEY, CDR2 SVGAGI.

Remarks on this clone: Other nucleotide sequences from this sample produce the same CDR3. The CDR3 DNA reads TGCGCCAGCAGCTTGACAGGGTACGACACTGAAGCTTTCTTT. Translating it yields CASSLTGYDTEAFF. V gene TRBV5-1 combines with J gene TRBJ1-1; D is perhaps TRBD1 (6 bases). The CDR3 consists of 14 residues. V lost 1 base, J lost 3 bases, and 10 bases lay in between. The germline V gene encodes CDR1 SGHRS and CDR2 YFSETQ.

V is TRBV20-1 and J is TRBJ2-1; a weak D match, TRBD2 (5 bases). V dropped 2 bases and J dropped 10 bases, with 9 bases sitting between them. The germline V gene has CDR1 DFQATT and CDR2 SNEGSKA (reference sequence). CDR3 size: 11 residues. The CDR3 loop reads CSARRGREQFF. The DNA for the CDR3 is TGCAGTGCTAGACGGGGTCGGGAGCAGTTCTTC.

The rearrangement joins TRBV11-2 to TRBJ2-1, with 8 bases lining up with TRBD2. The germline V gene has CDR1 SGHAT and CDR2 FQNNGV. V lost 1 base to trimming and J lost 8 bases; unmatched junction nucleotides: 7. This CDR3 is 15 amino acids long. CDR3 nucleotides: TGTGCCAGCAGCTTAGCGACGGGAGGGCCTTATGAGCAGTTCTTC. As protein: CASSLATGGPYEQFF. Together with reference TRBV11-2 and TRBJ2-1, the CDR3 gives the full variable domain: EAGVAQSPRYKIIEKRQSVAFWCNPISGHATLYWYQQILGQGPKLLIQFQNNGVVDDSQLPKDRFSAERLKGVDSTLKIQPAKLEDSAVYLCASSLATGGPYEQFFGPGTRLTVL.

This clone was detected a few times. V gene TRBV18 combines with J gene TRBJ1-4, with TRBD1 as a possible D gene (6 bases). This CDR3 spans 13 amino acids. Trimming pared 6 bases from V and 6 bases from J, leaving 11 bases between. Germline V gene sequence: CDR1 KGHSH, CDR2 LQKENI. CDR3 amino acids: CASSRDMDEKLFF. Written as DNA, the CDR3 is TGTGCCAGCTCCCGGGACATGGATGAAAAACTGTTTTTT.

V usage is TRBV24-1 and J usage is TRBJ2-1; the match to TRBD1 covers 8 bases. The V gene end was trimmed by 5 bases and the J gene end by 9 bases; junction bases not matched to a gene: 8. Germline V CDR1 and CDR2: KGHDR, SFDVKD. The CDR3 spans 14 residues. The CDR3 spells CATSAGQGFREQFF. DNA for the CDR3: TGTGCCACCAGTGCCGGACAGGGTTTTCGTGAGCAGTTCTTC.

The chain couples TRBV5-5 to TRBJ1-5; tentatively, D is TRBD1 (5 bases). CDR3 size: 16 residues. In germline, CDR1 is SGHKS, CDR2 YYEKEE (reference sequence). Trimming stripped 0 bases from V and 0 bases from J, with 10 bases between. The CDR3 coding sequence is TGTGCCAGCAGCTTGGTCGGGGGGATTAGCAATCAGCCCCAGCATTTT. Translating it yields CASSLVGGISNQPQHF.

This chain joins TRBV19 and TRBJ2-5, with TRBD1 matching over 7 bases. The V gene end was trimmed by 5 bases and the J gene end by 3 bases; junction bases not matched to a gene: 6. CDR1 and CDR2 (germline): LNHDA, SQIVND (reference sequence). This CDR3 is built from 14 residues. CDR3 in amino acids: CASSPWDSKETQYF. In DNA form, the CDR3 reads TGTGCCAGTAGTCCGTGGGACAGTAAAGAGACCCAGTACTTC.

The chain carries TRBV11-2 and TRBJ2-7; 11 bases are shared with TRBD2. This CDR3 region has 14 residues. V lost 6 bases, J lost 5 bases, and 6 bases stayed unmatched. Germline-derived CDR1 and CDR2 are SGHAT and FQNNGV. This CDR3 is CASSRLAGPHEQYV. CDR3 DNA sequence: TGTGCCAGCAGTAGACTAGCGGGGCCCCACGAGCAGTACGTC.

V is TRBV5-1 and J is TRBJ2-7, with 12 positions matching TRBD2. Germline CDR1 is SGHRS and CDR2 is YFSETQ. This CDR3 comprises 16 residues. Trimming took 0 bases from V and 3 from J; bases not matched to a gene: 4. CDR3 in DNA: TGCGCCAGCAGCTTGGTGGGGACTAGCGGGTACTACGAGCAGTACTTC. The encoded protein is CASSLVGTSGYYEQYF.